This TCR beta chain was captured by sequencing in a study of naive and memory T cell subsets (dated by TCRdb to about 2017). Some background on the complete study: Sorted naive and memory T cell subsets from peripheral blood were analyzed in the study using a UMI-based, open-source pipeline for TCR alpha and beta sequencing. The results of the functional CMV T cell responses matched the IgG serology results in every case. RNA was DNase-treated and reverse transcribed with TCR constant-region primers, mostly using SuperScript III.

General findings and caveats noted by the study authors: In both CD4 and CD8 cells, the Gini index increased while Shannon and inverse Simpson diversity decreased from naive through CM, EM and EMRA. RNA-based TCR counts may be affected by expression changes linked to T cell activation and differentiation. A few larger clonotypes were present in naive repertoires, particularly the CD8 repertoires, and these clonotypes were possibly memory cells re-expressing CD45RA. A clonotype was defined as a single alpha or beta chain sequence rather than as a paired alpha/beta receptor. Once error correction was done, more than 90% of naive TCR sequences showed up just once, which made the naive abundance distributions much steeper than those of the memory subsets. A power law was followed by TCR abundance, with an exponent that differed between naive and memory subsets but was consistent across the three individuals. The repertoire findings for the naive and memory subsets could not be validated against a ground truth, as none was available.

The V and J ends are trimmed by 3 bases and 0 bases, leaving 25 bases between them. The CDR3, from cysteine to phenylalanine, totals 20 residues. The kept DNA is CDR3 alone, 60 bases in frame from the first base. CDR1 and CDR2, looked up from the germline V gene, are SGHAT and FQNNGV. TCR alpha and beta chain libraries were amplified separately from the second PCR step onward. The CMV status of each donor was determined by measuring IFNgamma production from CD4+ T cells after fresh PBMCs had been stimulated overnight with CMV viral lysate. CD4 T cells were positively selected using Miltenyi beads, after which CD8 T cells were positively selected from the CD4-negative fraction. Cells were stained for CD3, CD4, CD8, CD45RA, CD27 and a live/dead dye and were sorted on a BD Aria II into four subsets based on CD45RA and CD27. Blood was obtained from a few healthy volunteers, and the blood from each volunteer was fractionated into CD4 and CD8 T cells and subsequently into four differentiation subsets. Roughly 120 ml of peripheral blood was collected from each donor, and PBMC were isolated from the blood using Ficoll-Paque PLUS density-gradient centrifugation. Sorted cells were lysed in RLT buffer, after which RNA was extracted using a Qiagen RNeasy kit and stored at -80 degrees C.

A few counts support this clonotype. Its antigen is still unknown. Per-base qualities were not stored, and no clone one base away is much larger. The method behind the library was UMI-ligation and nested PCR. The beta constant-region primer consisted of an equimolar mixture of two oligonucleotides that together covered TRBC1 and TRBC2. Four rounds of PCR were used to amplify ligated cDNA, with nested alpha and beta constant-region primers being used together with the SP2 primer. T4 RNA ligase 1 ligated a single-stranded oligonucleotide carrying the SP2 primer and a 12-nucleotide UMI to the cDNA 3' end. The ligation reaction was kept at 16 degrees C for roughly 19-25 hours. PCR2 was typically run as a SYBR Green qPCR and stopped at a predetermined threshold to prevent over-amplification. Every purification after the first one was done using Agencourt AMPure XP magnetic beads. Libraries were quantified by Qubit and checked on a TapeStation, where a main peak was expected near 650 bp. Sequencing of the pooled libraries was done on an Illumina MiSeq using v2 2x251 paired-end kits, which typically yielded roughly 0.85-2.3 million reads per sample. Each sample was pooled at about 4.3 nM, and about 5-8% PhiX was included to help cluster recognition. Turning to the authors' computational methods: Using tag matching that tolerated one base-pair mismatch, Decombinator assigned V and J genes to FASTQ reads that had been processed by Demultiplexor. By using UMIs, Collapsinator corrected both sequencing errors and the frequency errors caused by PCR heterogeneity. TCRs were translated and CDR3s were extracted from the conserved cysteine to the FGXG phenylalanine by CDR3Translator, with non-productive sequences being flagged. Gini, Shannon entropy and inverse Simpson indices were calculated on repertoires that had been subsampled to equal numbers of UMI-defined TCRs. Within the linear range, a power law was fitted to clonotype abundance distributions using maximum likelihood. When run on a single naive CD8 sample, MIGEC and the pipeline yielded similar UMI counts, similar unique TCR numbers and similar clonal distributions. In one analysis, naive TCRs that were also found in any memory subset of the same donor were excluded from the naive repertoire. Repertoires were searched for some 7,000 CMV-associated CDR3 sequences compiled from VDJdb and a published dataset. TCRdb reworked the public reads: Q25 trimming with fastp, MiXCR clone assembly, productive beta chains retained. Every CDR3 protein is listed once, alongside the most common genes and DNA of its rows. The V and J calls and clone size come from TCRdb's table, not from the authors' own analysis. The sample table contains roughly 97,000 distinct CDR3 sequences; only one count was recorded for 14% of them. The ten top clones hold 2.5% to 3.5% of the sample.

In this chain, TRBV11-2 is recombined with TRBJ2-3; the D gene cannot be resolved reliably. The sequencing sample was made of naive CD8+ T cells from blood. The cell subset or site label on this specimen signifies: naive T cells, CD45RA high CD27+. This TCR was sampled from a human donor in good health. The DNA is TGTGCCAGCAGCTTTTTTGGTGGGCTCCAGCCACGAGAGAGCACAGATACGCAGTATTTT. This encodes CASSFFGGLQPRESTDTQYF.